This T cell receptor (beta chain) comes out of a study of blood T cell repertoires in COVID-19. In the study overall: The origin of the acute and convalescent COVID-19 samples was the United States, Italy and Spain.

CDR1 and CDR2 (germline): SGHTA, FQGNSA. CDR3 length equals 14 residues. Between the trimmed V and J ends, which lost 1 base and 0 bases, there was a span of 6 bases. Original analysis: Estimation of nucleated cell counts relied on the amplification of reference gene primers. Assay used: immunoSEQ multiplex PCR; TCRdb lists only in-frame clones, some missing. For V, J and clone size, that table is used; D and trimming come from the DNA. The sample contains under 200,000 clones, 74% of which appear only once. Specimen: peripheral blood. This receptor was identified in a woman aged 80 or over with acute or convalescent COVID-19. The J gene is TRBJ2-5, the V gene TRBV7-2; D gene unclear. In DNA, the CDR3 is TGTGCCAGCAGCTTAGGGCTCCACCAAGAGACCCAGTACTTC. The encoded protein is CASSLGLHQETQYF.